These T cell receptor beta chains were read from a single sample in a study of PD-L1 blockade in urothelial cancer. Profiled with immunoSEQ multiplex PCR; TCRdb holds only in-frame clones, not every one. The table has tens of thousands of clones, 84% seen once; the top ten hold roughly 9.2%. The sample in question was PBMCs, obtained around atezolizumab (anti-PD-L1) treatment. These receptor sequences come from a woman aged 70 to 79 with urothelial cancer. The CDR3 runs from the conserved cysteine through the conserved F or W. Fields, in order: J gene, V gene, D gene, clone size, CDR3 length, CDR3 protein, CDR3 DNA. The D gene is left open where the match is weak. Clone size is stated in some rows and not others, as once, few, many or a class when expanded.

TRBJ2-1	TRBV2	TRBD2	-	14	CASEGAGGGWGQFF	TGTGCCAGCGAGGGGGCGGGAGGGGGTTGGGGGCAGTTCTTC
TRBJ2-5	TRBV2	TRBD2	-	17	CASSDLLGLAGDETQYF	TGTGCCAGCAGTGACCTTCTGGGCCTAGCGGGAGACGAGACCCAGTACTTC
TRBJ1-6	TRBV6-6	-	-	15	CASSYVEGGWSPLHF	TGTGCCAGCAGTTACGTTGAGGGAGGGTGGTCACCCCTCCACTTT
TRBJ2-3	TRBV28	TRBD2	-	15	CASSSRTSGTDTQYF	TGTGCCAGCAGTTCCCGGACTAGCGGCACAGATACGCAGTATTTT
TRBJ1-1	TRBV7-3	TRBD1	-	14	CASSQGTGNTEAFF	TGTGCCAGCAGCCAGGGGACAGGGAACACTGAAGCTTTCTTT
TRBJ1-2	TRBV6-1	-	-	12	CASTFENYGYTF	TGTGCCAGCACCTTCGAGAACTATGGCTACACCTTC
TRBJ1-1	TRBV7-8	TRBD1	-	16	CASSPRDRVVNTEAFF	TGTGCCAGCAGCCCCCGGGACAGGGTAGTGAACACTGAAGCTTTCTTT
TRBJ2-2	TRBV6-4	-	-	14	CASSDSTDTGELFF	TGTGCCAGCAGTGACTCGACAGACACCGGGGAGCTGTTTTTT
TRBJ2-6	TRBV28	TRBD1	-	18	CASSAPTGGRSGANVLTF	TGTGCCAGCAGTGCTCCGACAGGGGGCCGGTCTGGGGCCAACGTCCTGACTTTC
TRBJ2-6	TRBV5-5	-	-	20	CASSPADSWTVGSGANVLTF	TGTGCCAGCAGCCCGGCGGACTCGTGGACAGTGGGCTCTGGGGCCAACGTCCTGACTTTC
TRBJ2-1	TRBV11-3	TRBD2	-	17	CASSLTGLAGGYNEQFF	TGTGCCAGCAGCCTAACGGGGCTAGCGGGGGGATACAATGAGCAGTTCTTC
TRBJ2-3	TRBV7-9	-	-	14	CASSLGAVADTQYF	TGTGCCAGCAGCTTAGGGGCAGTAGCAGATACGCAGTATTTT
TRBJ2-3	TRBV7-2	-	-	14	CASSPRRNTDTQYF	TGTGCCAGCAGCCCCCGCAGGAACACAGATACGCAGTATTTT
TRBJ1-2	TRBV28	TRBD1	-	15	CASGASDRAQYGYTF	TGTGCCAGCGGGGCCTCGGACAGGGCTCAGTATGGCTACACCTTC
TRBJ2-3	TRBV4-1	TRBD2	-	19	CASSQLWTSGVGYTDTQYF	TGCGCCAGCAGCCAACTTTGGACTAGCGGGGTAGGGTACACAGATACGCAGTATTTT
TRBJ2-1	TRBV7-2	-	-	16	CASSLALAQRYNEQFF	TGTGCCAGCAGCTTAGCGCTAGCCCAGAGGTACAATGAGCAGTTCTTC
TRBJ2-1	TRBV7-2	TRBD2	-	17	CASSLQSGGPPYNEQFF	TGTGCCAGCAGCTTACAGTCGGGGGGGCCCCCCTACAATGAGCAGTTCTTC
TRBJ2-7	TRBV10-2	-	-	12	CASSEALGRSDF	TGCGCCAGCAGTGAAGCGCTTGGCAGATCCGACTTC
TRBJ1-2	TRBV6-1	TRBD1	-	15	CASSAYWGQGYGYTF	TGTGCCAGCAGTGCTTATTGGGGACAGGGCTATGGCTACACCTTC
TRBJ2-6	TRBV6-5	-	-	15	CASRGHASGANVLTF	TGTGCCAGCAGAGGACATGCCTCTGGGGCCAACGTCCTGACTTTC
TRBJ2-7	TRBV19	-	-	14	CASSIGQGRREQYF	TGTGCCAGTAGTATAGGGCAGGGGCGCCGCGAGCAGTACTTC
TRBJ1-5	TRBV19	-	-	13	CASSTGLEQPQHF	TGTGCCAGTAGTACGGGGTTGGAACAGCCCCAGCATTTT
TRBJ2-7	TRBV5-1	-	-	13	CASSLDGRYEQYF	TGCGCCAGCAGCTTGGATGGCAGATACGAGCAGTACTTC
TRBJ2-2	TRBV25-1	TRBD1	-	15	CASRGNRGLTGELFF	TGTGCCAGCAGGGGAAACAGGGGGCTAACTGGGGAGCTGTTTTTT
TRBJ2-7	TRBV28	TRBD2	-	14	CASSASGSSYEQYF	TGTGCCAGCAGTGCTAGCGGAAGCTCCTACGAGCAGTACTTC
TRBJ2-7	TRBV6-4	TRBD1	-	16	CASSDSCRGRSYEQYF	TGTGCCAGCAGTGACTCGTGCAGGGGGCGGTCCTACGAGCAGTACTTC
TRBJ1-2	TRBV5-5	-	-	14	CASSPGLANYGYTF	TGTGCCAGCAGCCCAGGCTTAGCTAACTATGGCTACACCTTC
TRBJ1-2	TRBV9	-	-	14	CASSVVGGNYGYTF	TGTGCCAGCAGCGTAGTTGGGGGGAACTATGGCTACACCTTC
TRBJ1-1	TRBV15	-	-	18	CATSRGYTTGLGNTEAFF	TGTGCCACCAGCAGAGGCTACACAACAGGGCTGGGGAACACTGAAGCTTTCTTT
TRBJ2-3	TRBV11-2	-	-	15	CASSLAGLFTDTQYF	TGTGCCAGCAGCTTAGCCGGGTTATTCACAGATACGCAGTATTTT
TRBJ2-1	TRBV5-4	-	-	15	CASRVQQGIYNEQFF	TGTGCCAGCAGGGTACAACAGGGTATCTACAATGAGCAGTTCTTC
TRBJ2-7	TRBV7-9	TRBD2	once	16	CASSPLTSGGRYEQYF	TGTGCCAGCAGCCCATTGACTAGCGGGGGGAGATACGAGCAGTACTTC
TRBJ2-3	TRBV18	TRBD2	-	16	CASSPLAGSSTDTQYF	TGTGCCAGCTCACCCCTAGCGGGGTCTAGCACAGATACGCAGTATTTT
TRBJ2-1	TRBV19	TRBD2	-	15	CASTPGAGANKEQFF	TGTGCCAGTACCCCGGGAGCGGGAGCCAACAAAGAGCAGTTCTTC
TRBJ2-7	TRBV18	TRBD1	-	14	CASSPGRGQDEQYF	TGTGCCAGCTCACCAGGGCGGGGACAGGACGAGCAGTACTTC
TRBJ2-3	TRBV11-2	-	-	14	CASSFSLVADTQYF	TGTGCCAGCAGCTTCAGCCTAGTTGCAGATACGCAGTATTTT
TRBJ2-2	TRBV10-3	-	-	15	CAISEIFQVTGELFF	TGTGCCATCAGTGAGATATTCCAGGTCACCGGGGAGCTGTTTTTT
TRBJ2-1	TRBV5-1	-	-	15	CASSFGDSPYNEQFF	TGCGCCAGCAGCTTCGGAGACAGCCCGTACAATGAGCAGTTCTTC
TRBJ2-7	TRBV5-5	-	-	15	CASSLVPGYSYEQYF	TGTGCCAGCAGCTTGGTGCCAGGCTACTCCTACGAGCAGTACTTC
TRBJ2-7	TRBV5-4	-	-	16	CASTPASGDAPYEQYF	TGTGCCAGCACCCCAGCTTCAGGGGACGCCCCCTACGAGCAGTACTTC
TRBJ2-7	TRBV19	TRBD1	-	13	CASRDRAMYEQYF	TGTGCCAGTAGGGACAGGGCTATGTACGAGCAGTACTTC
TRBJ2-2	TRBV11-2	-	-	14	CASSLTRGTGELFF	TGTGCCAGCAGCCTGACACGTGGGACCGGGGAGCTGTTTTTT
TRBJ2-3	TRBV7-8	TRBD2	-	16	CASSLTTGGGTDTQYF	TGTGCCAGCAGCCTTACGACCGGGGGAGGGACAGATACGCAGTATTTT